Listed here are 26 T cell receptor beta chains from one sample, sequenced in a study of blood T cell repertoires in COVID-19. Using immunoSEQ multiplex PCR, the repertoire was profiled, and TCRdb retains in-frame clones only, with some absent. The sample holds around 200,000 clones, approximately 87% seen once. Sequencing was performed on peripheral blood. These receptors all stem from a man aged 55 to 70 who had recovered from COVID-19.

The V call is TRBV28, the J call TRBJ2-2; D is unresolved. From germline, CDR1 is MDHEN and CDR2 SYDVKM. This CDR3 is built from 13 residues. The V and J ends lost 6 bases and 6 bases respectively, with 11 bases between them. CDR3 residues: CASRTVTPGELFF. The CDR3 nucleotides read TGTGCCAGCAGAACAGTGACCCCCGGGGAGCTGTTTTTT.

The chain uses TRBV7-9 and TRBJ1-2; D might be TRBD1 (6 bases). Germline V CDR1 and CDR2: SEHNR, FQNEAQ (reference sequence). The V gene lost 5 bases and the J gene lost 7 bases, with 14 bases spanning the gap. The CDR3 loop spans 13 amino acids. CDR3 sequence (DNA): TGTGCCAGCAGCCCAAGACAGGATCGTGGCTACACCTTC. It yields the protein CASSPRQDRGYTF.

This chain joins TRBV24-1 and TRBJ2-3; D remains ambiguous. Per germline, CDR1 KGHDR and CDR2 SFDVKD. This CDR3 has 14 residues. Deletions cut 3 bases from V and 6 bases from J, with 12 bases between. This CDR3 reads CATSDGPVEDTQYF. DNA of the CDR3: TGTGCCACCAGTGATGGGCCGGTTGAGGATACGCAGTATTTT.

In this sample, this clone turned up once. This sequence joins TRBV5-4 and TRBJ2-1; 15 nucleotides match TRBD2. The CDR3 is 16 amino acids. The germline V gene encodes CDR1 SGHNT and CDR2 YYREEE (reference sequence). After removal of 5 bases from V and 7 bases from J, the junction contained 7 bases not matched to a gene. The chain's CDR3 is CASSGLAGGPRNEQFF. In nucleotides, the CDR3 is TGTGCCAGCAGTGGACTAGCGGGAGGGCCGCGGAATGAGCAGTTCTTC. The full variable domain, with the rest looked up from reference TRBV5-4 and TRBJ2-1, is ETGVTQSPTHLIKTRGQQVTLRCSSQSGHNTVSWYQQALGQGPQFIFQYYREEENGRGNFPPRFSGLQFPNYSSELNVNALELDDSALYLCASSGLAGGPRNEQFFGPGTRLTVL.

The gene calls are TRBV7-9 and TRBJ2-7, with D perhaps matching TRBD1 (6 bases). Trimming took 0 bases from V and 2 from J, leaving 8 bases between them. The CDR3 has 14 amino acids. CDR1 SEHNR and CDR2 FQNEAQ come from the germline V gene (reference sequence). CDR3 residues: CASSLAGATYEQYF. CDR3 in DNA: TGTGCCAGCAGCTTAGCGGGGGCGACCTACGAGCAGTACTTC.

V gene TRBV19 combines with J gene TRBJ1-6; 9 bases are shared with TRBD1. Germline V gives CDR1 LNHDA, CDR2 SQIVND (reference sequence). The CDR3 spans 15 residues. J lost 8 bases, V lost 9 bases, and 11 bases had no gene match. The CDR3 spells CASHHRGPFYSPLHF. The CDR3 DNA follows: TGTGCCAGCCATCACAGGGGGCCATTTTATTCACCCCTCCACTTT. Drawing the rest from reference TRBV19 and TRBJ1-6, the complete variable domain is DGGITQSPKYLFRKEGQNVTLSCEQNLNHDAMYWYRQDPGQGLRLIYYSQIVNDFQKGDIAEGYSVSREKKESFPLTVTSAQKNPTAFYLCASHHRGPFYSPLHFGNGTRLTVT.

The V and J genes are TRBV19 and TRBJ2-7, with 11 bases aligning to TRBD2. The CDR3 contains 14 residues. V lost 5 bases, J lost 6 bases, and 6 bases stayed unmatched. Per germline, CDR1 LNHDA and CDR2 SQIVND (reference sequence). CDR3 DNA sequence: TGTGCCAGTAGTCTACTAGCGGGAGCTTCCGAGCAGTACTTC. Amino acid sequence: CASSLLAGASEQYF.

The chain recombines TRBV7-8 with TRBJ1-4; D remains unclear. Trimming stripped 5 bases from V and 3 bases from J, with 13 bases between. Per the germline V gene, CDR1 is SGHVS and CDR2 is FQNEAQ. CDR3 length equals 15 residues. CDR3 loop: CASSASWAANEKLFF. CDR3 bases: TGTGCCAGCAGCGCCTCGTGGGCAGCTAATGAAAAACTGTTTTTT.

This clone was picked up a small number of times. The V gene is TRBV3-1 (or the pseudogene TRBV3-2), the J gene TRBJ2-1; no clear D gene. Trimming shortened V by 4 bases and J by 6 bases, and 10 bases separated the two germline ends. Germline V gives CDR1 LGHDT, CDR2 YNNKEL (reference sequence). The CDR3 is made up of 13 amino acids. CDR3 region: CASSRSSTNEQFF. The CDR3 coding sequence is TGTGCCAGCAGCCGCTCCAGTACCAATGAGCAGTTCTTC.

About this clone: Additional DNA sequences in this sample encode the identical CDR3. The chain uses TRBV19 and TRBJ2-3; D is undetermined. CDR1 LNHDA and CDR2 SQIVND come from the germline V gene (reference sequence). Deletions cut 6 bases from V and 0 bases from J, with 7 bases between. The CDR3 runs 13 residues. DNA of the CDR3: TGTGCCAGTAGCGGTTCGAGCACAGATACGCAGTATTTT. Protein product: CASSGSSTDTQYF. Looking up the rest from reference TRBV19 and TRBJ2-3 gives the full variable domain: DGGITQSPKYLFRKEGQNVTLSCEQNLNHDAMYWYRQDPGQGLRLIYYSQIVNDFQKGDIAEGYSVSREKKESFPLTVTSAQKNPTAFYLCASSGSSTDTQYFGPGTRLTVL.

J is TRBJ2-1 and V is TRBV6-4, with D perhaps matching TRBD2 (6 bases). CDR1 and CDR2 from the germline V gene are MRHNA and SNTAGT. The V end was cut by 6 bases, the J end by 3 bases, with 9 bases between. The CDR3 runs 13 residues. The CDR3 region is CASSQDYYNEQFF. The CDR3 nucleotides read TGTGCCAGCAGCCAGGACTACTACAATGAGCAGTTCTTC.

The chain is built from TRBV28 and TRBJ1-1; TRBD1 matches 9 bases. Looked up from germline, CDR1 is MDHEN and CDR2 is SYDVKM. The ends lost 6 bases at V and 4 bases at J; junction bases unmatched: 15. The CDR3 covers 17 residues. CDR3 nucleotides: TGTGCCAGCAGCATTACTTACAGGGGGCGACCTGGCACTGAAGCTTTCTTT. Protein product: CASSITYRGRPGTEAFF.

This clone was observed a handful of times. The chain joins TRBV4-3 to TRBJ2-5, with TRBD2 as a possible D gene (6 bases). V shed 4 bases and J shed 3 bases, with 18 bases lying between them. This CDR3 comprises 16 residues. Germline CDR1 is LGHNA and CDR2 is YSLEER. The CDR3 spells CASSPGVGSPKETQYF. CDR3 DNA: TGCGCCAGCAGCCCGGGGGTGGGGTCCCCCAAAGAGACCCAGTACTTC.

The chain employs TRBV20-1 and TRBJ2-1; TRBD2 matches at 7 bases. This CDR3 spans 11 amino acids. CDR1 is DFQATT and CDR2 is SNEGSKA in the germline V gene (reference sequence). CDR3 protein: CRPMGGNEQFF. DNA of the CDR3: TGCAGACCTATGGGGGGGAATGAGCAGTTCTTC.

The chain employs TRBV5-5 and TRBJ2-1, with TRBD1 matching over 12 bases. The CDR3 totals 15 residues. Unmatched junction bases numbered 8, after V lost 4 bases and J lost 9 bases. Germline assignment: CDR1 SGHKS and CDR2 YYEKEE (reference sequence). The CDR3 DNA is TGTGCCAGCAGCCGACCGGGACAGGGGGCGCGTGAGCAGTTCTTC. It yields the protein CASSRPGQGAREQFF.

This clone appeared a few times. This chain joins TRBV11-2 and TRBJ1-1; 7 bases align to TRBD1. This CDR3 comprises 13 residues. Trimming at V came to 4 bases and at J to 5 bases, leaving 4 bases not matched to a gene. The germline CDR1 and CDR2 sequences are SGHAT and FQNNGV. CDR3 sequence reads: CASSYTGQTEAFF. The CDR3 DNA sequence: TGTGCCAGCAGCTACACGGGACAGACTGAAGCTTTCTTT.

This clone has a handful of counts. The chain carries TRBV13 and TRBJ2-7; 8 nucleotides align to TRBD2. Germline V gene lookup returns CDR1 PRHDT and CDR2 FYEKMQ (reference sequence). The CDR3 is 15 residues long. With 6 bases clipped from V and 0 bases from J, the junction kept 7 bases outside the gene matches. The CDR3 sequence is CASRDAGGISYEQYF. CDR3 sequence (DNA): TGTGCCAGCAGGGATGCGGGAGGTATCTCCTACGAGCAGTACTTC. Using reference TRBV13 and TRBJ2-7 for the parts outside the CDR3, the full variable domain is AAGVIQSPRHLIKEKRETATLKCYPIPRHDTVYWYQQGPGQDPQFLISFYEKMQSDKGSIPDRFSAQQFSDYHSELNMSSLELGDSALYFCASRDAGGISYEQYFGPGTRLTVT.

This rearrangement joins TRBV5-1 to TRBJ2-1; D possibly corresponds to TRBD2 (5 bases). Germline V lookup: CDR1 SGHRS, CDR2 YFSETQ. V gave up 1 base and J gave up 0 bases, with 8 bases separating them. The CDR3 runs 15 residues. CDR3 coding DNA: TGCGCCAGCAGCTTGTCGAGCGGCTCCTACAATGAGCAGTTCTTC. It translates to CASSLSSGSYNEQFF.

The chain combines TRBV10-3 with TRBJ1-6, with D hard to call. The V gene's germline CDR1 is ENHRY and CDR2 SYGVKD. The CDR3 loop spans 13 amino acids. V lost 4 bases and J 6 bases, leaving 7 bases between the germline ends. The CDR3 nucleotides read TGTGCCATCAGTGCTGAGGGTAATTCACCCCTCCACTTT. Translating gives CAISAEGNSPLHF.

As for this clone: A read error may produce the germline difference seen at one junction end. The rearrangement links TRBV5-1 to TRBJ2-6; D is unclear. Germline-derived CDR1 and CDR2 are SGHRS and YFSETQ. The length of the CDR3 is 15 residues. The CDR3 is CVSSLRESGANVLTF. The CDR3 bases are TGCGTCAGCAGCTTAAGAGAGTCTGGGGCCAACGTCCTGACTTTC.

The J gene is TRBJ2-4, the V gene TRBV7-9; D may be TRBD2 (6 bases). Trimming shortened V by 1 base and J by 0 bases, and 7 bases separated the two germline ends. CDR3 size: 15 residues. Per the germline V gene, CDR1 is SEHNR and CDR2 is FQNEAQ (reference sequence). The CDR3 here is CASSLEEGAKNIQYF. CDR3 nucleotide sequence: TGTGCCAGCAGCTTAGAGGAGGGAGCCAAAAACATTCAGTACTTC.

The chain recombines TRBV27 with TRBJ2-5; D possibly corresponds to TRBD2 (5 bases). CDR1 MNHEY and CDR2 SMNVEV come from the germline V gene (reference sequence). V lost 3 bases, J lost 5 bases, and 16 bases lay in between. The CDR3 is made up of 15 amino acids. CDR3 coding DNA: TGTGCCAGCAGTTTCCGGGATGCCGCCGGGGAGACCCAGTACTTC. As protein: CASSFRDAAGETQYF.

The V and J genes are TRBV28 and TRBJ2-1, with D possibly TRBD2 on 7 matching bases. Germline V gene lookup returns CDR1 MDHEN and CDR2 SYDVKM. Trimming cost V 4 bases and J 4 bases, with 14 bases left between them. The length of the CDR3 is 15 residues. The CDR3 DNA reads as TGTGCCAGCAGTTCGGGGGGCGGCGGGTACAATGAGCAGTTCTTC. It specifies CASSSGGGGYNEQFF.

The rearrangement uses TRBV7-2 and TRBJ2-7; 9 nucleotides match TRBD1. V was pared by 2 bases and J by 3 bases, with 11 bases of the junction left unmatched. The CDR3 is 17 residues long. Germline lookup yields CDR1 SGHTA and CDR2 FQGNSA. CDR3 nucleotides: TGTGCCAGCAGCTTATATCCATCGGGACAGGGACTCTACGAGCAGTACTTC. Its protein product is CASSLYPSGQGLYEQYF.

The chain joins TRBV11-2 to TRBJ2-7, with D uncertain. The CDR3 length is 11 residues. Germline V gene sequence: CDR1 SGHAT, CDR2 FQNNGV. Deletions cut 0 bases from V and 8 bases from J, with 5 bases between. The CDR3 loop is CASSLDVKQYF. CDR3 DNA: TGTGCCAGCAGCTTAGATGTTAAGCAGTACTTC.

The chain has TRBV30 and TRBJ2-7; tentatively, D is TRBD1 (6 bases). Germline lookup yields CDR1 GTSNPN and CDR2 SVGIG (reference sequence). Trimming took 4 bases from V and 0 from J, leaving 13 bases between them. The CDR3 runs 14 residues. The CDR3 bases are TGTGCCTGGATTGCCCCGGACAGCTCCTACGAGCAGTACTTC. Protein: CAWIAPDSSYEQYF.